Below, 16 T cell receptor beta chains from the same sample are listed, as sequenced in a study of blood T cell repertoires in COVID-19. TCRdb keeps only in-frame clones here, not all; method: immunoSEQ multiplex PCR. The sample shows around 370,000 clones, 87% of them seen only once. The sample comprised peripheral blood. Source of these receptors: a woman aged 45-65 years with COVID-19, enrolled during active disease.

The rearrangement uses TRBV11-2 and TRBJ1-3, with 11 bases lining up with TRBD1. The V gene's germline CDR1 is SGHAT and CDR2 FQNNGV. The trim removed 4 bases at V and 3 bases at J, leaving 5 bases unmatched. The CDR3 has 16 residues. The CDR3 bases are TGTGCCAGCAGCTCAGGGACAGGGGGTTATGGAAACACCATATATTTT. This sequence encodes CASSSGTGGYGNTIYF.

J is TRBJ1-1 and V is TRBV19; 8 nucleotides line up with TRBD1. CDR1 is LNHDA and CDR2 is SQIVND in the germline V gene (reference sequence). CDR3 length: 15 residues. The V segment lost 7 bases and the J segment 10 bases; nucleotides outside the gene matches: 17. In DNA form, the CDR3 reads TGTGCCAGTATGGAACCCGGTGGACAGGGTCGGAGAGCTTTCTTT. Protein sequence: CASMEPGGQGRRAFF. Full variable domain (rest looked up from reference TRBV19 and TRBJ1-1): DGGITQSPKYLFRKEGQNVTLSCEQNLNHDAMYWYRQDPGQGLRLIYYSQIVNDFQKGDIAEGYSVSREKKESFPLTVTSAQKNPTAFYLCASMEPGGQGRRAFFGQGTRLTVV.

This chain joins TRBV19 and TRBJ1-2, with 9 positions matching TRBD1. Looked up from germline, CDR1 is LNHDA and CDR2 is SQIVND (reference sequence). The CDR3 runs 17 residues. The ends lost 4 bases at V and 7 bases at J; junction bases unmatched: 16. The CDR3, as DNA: TGTGCCAGTAGTACCCAAGGAACAGGGGGCGCATTGAGTGGCTACACCTTC. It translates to CASSTQGTGGALSGYTF.

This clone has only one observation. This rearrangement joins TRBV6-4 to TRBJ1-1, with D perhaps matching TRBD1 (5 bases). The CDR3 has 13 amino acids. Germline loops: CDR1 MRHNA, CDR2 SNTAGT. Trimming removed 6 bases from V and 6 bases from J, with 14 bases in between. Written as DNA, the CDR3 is TGTGCCAGCAGCTTAGAGGCAGGGTCTGAAGCTTTCTTT. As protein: CASSLEAGSEAFF.

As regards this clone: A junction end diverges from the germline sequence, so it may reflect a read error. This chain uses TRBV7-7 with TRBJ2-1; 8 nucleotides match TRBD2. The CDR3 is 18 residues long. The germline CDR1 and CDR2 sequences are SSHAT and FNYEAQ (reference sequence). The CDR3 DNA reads TGTGCTAGCAGCTTAAGGATTACCAGCGGGAGTTCCTACAATGAGCAGTTCTTC. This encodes CASSLRITSGSSYNEQFF. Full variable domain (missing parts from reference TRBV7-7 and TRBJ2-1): GAGVSQSPRYKVTKRGQDVTLRCDPISSHATLYWYQQALGQGPEFLTYFNYEAQPDKSGLPSDRFSAERPEGSISTLTIQRTEQRDSAMYRCASSLRITSGSSYNEQFFGPGTRLTVL.

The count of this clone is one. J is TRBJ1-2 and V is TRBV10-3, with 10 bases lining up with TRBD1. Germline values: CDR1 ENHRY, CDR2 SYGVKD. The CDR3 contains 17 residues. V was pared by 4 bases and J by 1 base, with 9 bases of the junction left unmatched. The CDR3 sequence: CAISGPGTGAINYGYTF. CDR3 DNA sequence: TGTGCCATCAGTGGTCCCGGGACAGGGGCTATTAACTATGGCTACACCTTC.

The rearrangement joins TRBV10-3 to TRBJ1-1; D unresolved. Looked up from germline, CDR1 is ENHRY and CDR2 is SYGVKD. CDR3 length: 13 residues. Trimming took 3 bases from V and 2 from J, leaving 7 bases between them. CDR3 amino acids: CAISENSNTEAFF. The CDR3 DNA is TGTGCCATCAGTGAAAACAGCAACACTGAAGCTTTCTTT.

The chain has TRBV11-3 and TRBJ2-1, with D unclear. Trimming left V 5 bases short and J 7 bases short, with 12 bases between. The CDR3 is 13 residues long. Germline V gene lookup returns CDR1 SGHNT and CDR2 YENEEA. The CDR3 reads CASSPYERNEQFF. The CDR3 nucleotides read TGTGCCAGCAGCCCCTACGAGAGGAATGAGCAGTTCTTC.

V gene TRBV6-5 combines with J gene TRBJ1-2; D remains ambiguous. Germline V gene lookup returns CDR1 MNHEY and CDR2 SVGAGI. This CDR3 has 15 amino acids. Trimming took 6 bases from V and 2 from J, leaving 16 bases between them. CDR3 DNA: TGTGCCAGCAGCTACGATGGGAGGGAAAACTATGGCTACACCTTC. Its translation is CASSYDGRENYGYTF.

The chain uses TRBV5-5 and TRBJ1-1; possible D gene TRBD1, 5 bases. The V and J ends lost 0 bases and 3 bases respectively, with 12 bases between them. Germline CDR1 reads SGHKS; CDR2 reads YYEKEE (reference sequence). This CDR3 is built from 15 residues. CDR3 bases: TGTGCCAGCAGCTTGGCTAGGGGCTCGCACACTGAAGCTTTCTTT. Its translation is CASSLARGSHTEAFF.

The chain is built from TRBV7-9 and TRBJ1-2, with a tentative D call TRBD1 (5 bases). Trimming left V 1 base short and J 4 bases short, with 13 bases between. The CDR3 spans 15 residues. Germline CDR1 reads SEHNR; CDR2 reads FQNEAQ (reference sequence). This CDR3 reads CASSLEQTAIYGYTF. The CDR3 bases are TGTGCCAGCAGCTTAGAGCAGACAGCCATCTATGGCTACACCTTC.

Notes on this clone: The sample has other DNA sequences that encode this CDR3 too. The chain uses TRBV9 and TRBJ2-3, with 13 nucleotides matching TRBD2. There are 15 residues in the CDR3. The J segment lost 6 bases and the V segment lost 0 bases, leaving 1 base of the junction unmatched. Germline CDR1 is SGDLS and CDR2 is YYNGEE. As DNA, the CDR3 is TGTGCCAGCAGCGTAGCGACTAGCGGGAGGGATACGCAGTATTTT. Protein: CASSVATSGRDTQYF.

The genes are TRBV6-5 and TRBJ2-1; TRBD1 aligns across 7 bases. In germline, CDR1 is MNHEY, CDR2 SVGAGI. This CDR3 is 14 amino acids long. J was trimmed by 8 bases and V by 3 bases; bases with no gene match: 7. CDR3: CASSYWDSGYEQFF. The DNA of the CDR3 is TGTGCCAGCAGTTATTGGGACAGCGGTTATGAGCAGTTCTTC.

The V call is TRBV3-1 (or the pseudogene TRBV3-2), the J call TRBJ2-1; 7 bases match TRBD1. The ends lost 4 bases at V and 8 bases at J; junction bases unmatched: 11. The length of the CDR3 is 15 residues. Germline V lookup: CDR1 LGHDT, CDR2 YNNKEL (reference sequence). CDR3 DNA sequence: TGTGCCAGCAGCCGAGAGGGGGCAGAGGGCGATGAGCAGTTCTTC. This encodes CASSREGAEGDEQFF.

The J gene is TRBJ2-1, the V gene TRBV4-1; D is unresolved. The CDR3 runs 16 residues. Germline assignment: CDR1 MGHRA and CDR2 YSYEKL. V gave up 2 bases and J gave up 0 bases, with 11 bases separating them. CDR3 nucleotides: TGCGCCAGCAGCCAACCCACAGTGAGCTCCTACAATGAGCAGTTCTTC. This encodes CASSQPTVSSYNEQFF.

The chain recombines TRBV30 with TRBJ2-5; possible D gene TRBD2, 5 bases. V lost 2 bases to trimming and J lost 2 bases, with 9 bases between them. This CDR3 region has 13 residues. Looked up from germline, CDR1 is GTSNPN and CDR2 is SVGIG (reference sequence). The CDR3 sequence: CAWSRTGQETQYF. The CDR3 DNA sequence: TGTGCCTGGAGTCGGACGGGGCAAGAGACCCAGTACTTC.